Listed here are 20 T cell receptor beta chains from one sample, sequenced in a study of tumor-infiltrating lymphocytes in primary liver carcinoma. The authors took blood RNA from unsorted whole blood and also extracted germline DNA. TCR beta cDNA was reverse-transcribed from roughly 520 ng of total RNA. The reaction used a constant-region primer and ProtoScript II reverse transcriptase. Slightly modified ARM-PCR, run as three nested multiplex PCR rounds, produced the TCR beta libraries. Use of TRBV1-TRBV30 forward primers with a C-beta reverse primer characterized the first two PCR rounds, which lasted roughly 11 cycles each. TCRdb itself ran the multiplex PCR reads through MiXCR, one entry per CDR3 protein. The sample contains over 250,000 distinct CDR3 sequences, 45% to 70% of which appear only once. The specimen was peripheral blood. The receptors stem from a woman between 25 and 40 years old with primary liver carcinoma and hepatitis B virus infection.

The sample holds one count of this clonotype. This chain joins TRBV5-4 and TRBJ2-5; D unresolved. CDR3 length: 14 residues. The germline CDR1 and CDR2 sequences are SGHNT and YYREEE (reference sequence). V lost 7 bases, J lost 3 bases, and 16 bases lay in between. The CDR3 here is CASGGGVHEETQYF. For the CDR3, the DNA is TGTGCCAGCGGCGGTGGGGTGCATGAAGAGACCCAGTACTTC.

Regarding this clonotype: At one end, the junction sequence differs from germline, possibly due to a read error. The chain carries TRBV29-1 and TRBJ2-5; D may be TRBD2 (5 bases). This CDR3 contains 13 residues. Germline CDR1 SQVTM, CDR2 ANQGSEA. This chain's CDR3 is CCVGIVGAETQYF. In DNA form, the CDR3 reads TGCTGCGTTGGAATCGTGGGAGCAGAGACCCAGTACTTC.

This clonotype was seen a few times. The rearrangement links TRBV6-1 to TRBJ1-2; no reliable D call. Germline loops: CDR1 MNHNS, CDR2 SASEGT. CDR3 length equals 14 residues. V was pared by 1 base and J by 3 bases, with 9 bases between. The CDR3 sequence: CASSEGPKDYGYTF. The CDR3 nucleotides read TGTGCCAGCAGTGAAGGGCCGAAAGACTATGGCTACACCTTC.

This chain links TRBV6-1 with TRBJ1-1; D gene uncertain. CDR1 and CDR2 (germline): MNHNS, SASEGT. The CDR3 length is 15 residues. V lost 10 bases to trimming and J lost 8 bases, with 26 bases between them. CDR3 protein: CAITLEGLNCTEAFF. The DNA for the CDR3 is TGTGCCATTACCTTGGAAGGGCTTAACTGCACCGAAGCTTTCTTT.

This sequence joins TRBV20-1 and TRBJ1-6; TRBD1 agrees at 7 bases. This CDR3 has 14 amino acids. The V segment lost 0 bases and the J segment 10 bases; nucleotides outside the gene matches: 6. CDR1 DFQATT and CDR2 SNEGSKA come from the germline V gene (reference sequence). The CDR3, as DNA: TGCAGTGCTAGAGATAAGGACAGGCCATCACCCCTCCACTTT. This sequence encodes CSARDKDRPSPLHF.

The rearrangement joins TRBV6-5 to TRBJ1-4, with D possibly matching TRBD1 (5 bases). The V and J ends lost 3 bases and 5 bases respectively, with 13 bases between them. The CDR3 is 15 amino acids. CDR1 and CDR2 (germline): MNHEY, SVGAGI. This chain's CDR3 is CASSYVTEGNEKLFF. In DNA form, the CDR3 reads TGTGCCAGCAGTTATGTGACAGAGGGAAATGAAAAACTGTTTTTT.

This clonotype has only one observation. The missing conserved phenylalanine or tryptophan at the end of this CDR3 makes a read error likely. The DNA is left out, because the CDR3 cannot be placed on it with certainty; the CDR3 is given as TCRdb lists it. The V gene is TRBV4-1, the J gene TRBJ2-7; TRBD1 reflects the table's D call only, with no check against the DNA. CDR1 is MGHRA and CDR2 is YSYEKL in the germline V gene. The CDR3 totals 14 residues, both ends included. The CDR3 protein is CASSQGGGAYEQYL.

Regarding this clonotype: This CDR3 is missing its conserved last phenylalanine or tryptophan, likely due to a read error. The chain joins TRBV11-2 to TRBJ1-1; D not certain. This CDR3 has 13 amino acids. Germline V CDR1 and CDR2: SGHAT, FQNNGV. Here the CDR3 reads CTSSYDRNTEAFL. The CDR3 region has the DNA TGTACCAGCAGCTATGATCGGAACACTGAAGCTTTCCTT.

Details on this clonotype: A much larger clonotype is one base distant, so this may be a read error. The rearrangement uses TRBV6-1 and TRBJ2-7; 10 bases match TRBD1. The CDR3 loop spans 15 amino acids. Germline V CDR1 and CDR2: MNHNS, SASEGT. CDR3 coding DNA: TGTGCCAGCAGTGAAGGACAGGGGGCTTTCTACGACCAGTACTTC. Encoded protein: CASSEGQGAFYDQYF.

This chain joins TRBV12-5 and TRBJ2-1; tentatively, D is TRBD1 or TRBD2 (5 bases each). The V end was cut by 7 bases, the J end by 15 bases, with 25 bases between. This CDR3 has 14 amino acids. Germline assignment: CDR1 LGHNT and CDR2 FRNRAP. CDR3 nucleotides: TGTGCTAGTGTCCCCGGGACCAGAGACAATGAGTGGTTCTTC. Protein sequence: CASVPGTRDNEWFF.

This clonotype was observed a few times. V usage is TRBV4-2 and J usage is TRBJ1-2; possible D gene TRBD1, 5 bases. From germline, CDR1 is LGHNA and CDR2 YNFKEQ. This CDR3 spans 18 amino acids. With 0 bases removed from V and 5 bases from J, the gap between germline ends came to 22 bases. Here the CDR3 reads CASSQDPGTGGLGYGYTF. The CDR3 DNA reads TGTGCCAGCAGCCAAGATCCGGGAACGGGGGGGTTAGGGTATGGCTACACCTTC.

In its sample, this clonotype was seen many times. CDR3 loop: CSVEGSGIRHEQFF. The CDR3 DNA follows: TGCAGCGTTGAGGGTAGCGGGATAAGGCATGAGCAGTTCTTC. The chain combines TRBV29-1 with TRBJ2-1, with TRBD2 matching over 8 bases. There are 14 residues in the CDR3. Germline trimming cut 3 bases from V and 8 bases from J; bases unmatched to any gene: 9. CDR1 is SQVTM, CDR2 ANQGSEA, per germline.

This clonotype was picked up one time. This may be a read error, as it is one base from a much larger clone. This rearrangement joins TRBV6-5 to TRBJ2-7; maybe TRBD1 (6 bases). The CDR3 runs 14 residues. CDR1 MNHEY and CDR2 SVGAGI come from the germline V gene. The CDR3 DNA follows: TGTGCCAGCAGGGAAGGAGCCAGGGGAAACGAGCACTACTTC. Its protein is CASREGARGNEHYF.

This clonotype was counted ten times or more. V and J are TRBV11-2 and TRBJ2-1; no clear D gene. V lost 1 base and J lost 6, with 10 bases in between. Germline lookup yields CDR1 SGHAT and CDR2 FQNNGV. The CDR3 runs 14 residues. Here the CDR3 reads CASSLGLGRNEQFF. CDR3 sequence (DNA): TGTGCCAGCAGCTTAGGGCTAGGACGCAATGAGCAGTTCTTC.

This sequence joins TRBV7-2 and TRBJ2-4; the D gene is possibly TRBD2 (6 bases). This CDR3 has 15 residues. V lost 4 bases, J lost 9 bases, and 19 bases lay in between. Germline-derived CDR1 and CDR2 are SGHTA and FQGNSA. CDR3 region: CASSSYQAGSSIQYF. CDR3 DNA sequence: TGTGCCAGCAGCTCCTACCAGGCGGGAAGCAGCATTCAGTACTTC.

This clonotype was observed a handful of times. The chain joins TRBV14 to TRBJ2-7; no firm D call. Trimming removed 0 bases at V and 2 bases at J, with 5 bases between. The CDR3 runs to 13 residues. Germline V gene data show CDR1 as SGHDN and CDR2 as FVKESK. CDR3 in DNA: TGTGCCAGCAGCCAAGACTATGCCTACGAGCAGTACTTC. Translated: CASSQDYAYEQYF.

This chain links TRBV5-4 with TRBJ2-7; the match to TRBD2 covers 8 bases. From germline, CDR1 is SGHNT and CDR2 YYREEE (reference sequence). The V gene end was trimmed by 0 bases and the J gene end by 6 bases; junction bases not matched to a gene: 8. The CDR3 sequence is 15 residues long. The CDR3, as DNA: TGTGCCAGCAGCTTGGTCTCGGGAGGGCCCTCCGAGCAGTACTTC. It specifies CASSLVSGGPSEQYF.

The CDR3 is CASSLKDSEYLNTQYF. The CDR3 region has the DNA TGTGCCAGCAGCTTAAAGGATAGCGAATACCTCAATACCCAGTACTTC. The chain couples TRBV7-9 to TRBJ2-5, with TRBD2 as a possible D gene (5 bases). In germline, CDR1 is SEHNR, CDR2 FQNEAQ (reference sequence). V was cut by 2 bases and J by 8 bases, with 21 bases left in between. This CDR3 has 16 amino acids.

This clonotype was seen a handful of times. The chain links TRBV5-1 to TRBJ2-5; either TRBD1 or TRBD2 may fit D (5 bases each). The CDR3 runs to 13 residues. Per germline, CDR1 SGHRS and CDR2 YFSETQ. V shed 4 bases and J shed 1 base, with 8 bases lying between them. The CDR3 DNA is TGCGCCAGCAGCCGGGACGCCCAAGAGACCCAGTACTTC. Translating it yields CASSRDAQETQYF.

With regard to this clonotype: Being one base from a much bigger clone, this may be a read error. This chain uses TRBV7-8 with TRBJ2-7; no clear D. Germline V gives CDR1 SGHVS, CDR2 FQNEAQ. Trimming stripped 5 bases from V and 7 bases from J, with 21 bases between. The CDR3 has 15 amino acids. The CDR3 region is CASSLSDASRSEQYF. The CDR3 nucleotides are TGTGCCAGCAGCCTATCGGACGCTTCTAGGTCGGAGCAGTACTTC. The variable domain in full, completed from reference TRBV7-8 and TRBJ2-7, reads GAGVSQSPRYKVAKRGQDVALRCDPISGHVSLFWYQQALGQGPEFLTYFQNEAQLDKSGLPSDRFFAERPEGSVSTLKIQRTQQEDSAVYLCASSLSDASRSEQYFGPGTRLTVT.